Listed below are T cell receptor beta chains from one sample, sequenced in a study of control samples from healthy donors and cancer patients. TCRdb keeps only in-frame clones here, not all; method: immunoSEQ multiplex PCR. This sample has more than 45,000 clones; approximately 90% occur once, and the top ten carry roughly 0.9%. The source material was PBMCs. The receptor source for this set is a man younger than 40 with colorectal cancer. Each CDR3 is given with its conserved first and last residue. Fields, in order: D gene, clone size, J gene, V gene, CDR3 protein, CDR3 DNA. The D gene is left open where the match is weak. Not all rows give a size; the values are once, few, many and, for expanded clones, a class.

d_call: TRBD2
clone_size: .
j_call: TRBJ2-3
v_call: TRBV24-1
cdr3_aa: CATSRGGRVGTDTQYF
cdr3_nt: TGTGCCACCTCCCGGGGCGGGAGGGTTGGGACAGATACGCAGTATTTT

d_call: .
clone_size: .
j_call: TRBJ2-1
v_call: TRBV9
cdr3_aa: CASSVVAGAGEQFF
cdr3_nt: TGTGCCAGCAGCGTAGTAGCAGGGGCGGGCGAGCAGTTCTTC

d_call: .
clone_size: once
j_call: TRBJ1-4
v_call: TRBV30
cdr3_aa: CAWSDPLGGGGRGEKLFF
cdr3_nt: TGTGCCTGGAGTGATCCCCTCGGTGGGGGGGGGCGAGGTGAAAAACTGTTTTTT

d_call: .
clone_size: .
j_call: TRBJ1-6
v_call: TRBV3-1/TRBV3-2
cdr3_aa: CASSQGRGGNSPLHF
cdr3_nt: TGTGCCAGCAGCCAGGGCAGGGGCGGCAATTCACCCCTCCACTTT

d_call: .
clone_size: once
j_call: TRBJ1-5
v_call: TRBV19
cdr3_aa: CASSIRPSGSNQPQHF
cdr3_nt: TGTGCCAGTAGTATCCGGCCCTCGGGGAGCAATCAGCCCCAGCATTTT

d_call: TRBD1
clone_size: .
j_call: TRBJ2-2
v_call: TRBV27
cdr3_aa: CASTPGTGNTGELFF
cdr3_nt: TGTGCCAGCACCCCCGGGACAGGGAACACCGGGGAGCTGTTTTTT

d_call: TRBD1
clone_size: .
j_call: TRBJ1-1
v_call: TRBV4-1
cdr3_aa: CASSHHPDRARGAEAFF
cdr3_nt: TGCGCCAGCAGCCATCACCCTGACAGGGCACGGGGAGCTGAAGCTTTCTTT

d_call: .
clone_size: .
j_call: TRBJ1-1
v_call: TRBV24-1
cdr3_aa: CATSSTGNTEAFF
cdr3_nt: TGTGCCACCAGTTCGACAGGGAACACTGAAGCTTTCTTT

d_call: TRBD1
clone_size: .
j_call: TRBJ1-6
v_call: TRBV7-9
cdr3_aa: CASRGPGQGVAPLHF
cdr3_nt: TGTGCCAGCAGGGGACCGGGACAGGGGGTTGCACCCCTCCACTTT

d_call: .
clone_size: .
j_call: TRBJ2-3
v_call: TRBV7-2
cdr3_aa: CASIPGLQLDTQYF
cdr3_nt: TGTGCCAGCATCCCAGGACTACAACTAGATACGCAGTATTTT

d_call: .
clone_size: .
j_call: TRBJ1-4
v_call: TRBV7-9
cdr3_aa: CASSLGGANEKLFF
cdr3_nt: TGTGCCAGCAGCTTAGGGGGGGCTAATGAAAAACTGTTTTTT

d_call: TRBD1
clone_size: once
j_call: TRBJ1-4
v_call: TRBV5-1
cdr3_aa: CASSPGTVTNEKLFF
cdr3_nt: TGCGCCAGCAGCCCCGGGACAGTTACTAATGAAAAACTGTTTTTT

d_call: TRBD1
clone_size: .
j_call: TRBJ1-1
v_call: TRBV29-1
cdr3_aa: CSAGQGSSTEAFF
cdr3_nt: TGCAGCGCAGGACAGGGGAGTTCCACTGAAGCTTTCTTT

d_call: .
clone_size: .
j_call: TRBJ2-3
v_call: TRBV19
cdr3_aa: CASSIGREEGTDTQYF
cdr3_nt: TGTGCCAGTAGTATCGGACGAGAAGAAGGCACAGATACGCAGTATTTT

d_call: TRBD2
clone_size: .
j_call: TRBJ2-2
v_call: TRBV13
cdr3_aa: CASSSGIAGGRTNTGELFF
cdr3_nt: TGTGCCAGCAGCTCGGGAATAGCGGGGGGGCGTACGAACACCGGGGAGCTGTTTTTT

d_call: TRBD1
clone_size: .
j_call: TRBJ1-1
v_call: TRBV4-3
cdr3_aa: CASSQDWQGVVNTEAFF
cdr3_nt: TGCGCCAGCAGCCAAGATTGGCAGGGGGTTGTGAACACTGAAGCTTTCTTT

d_call: .
clone_size: .
j_call: TRBJ1-5
v_call: TRBV19
cdr3_aa: CASSTYAGAQGSNNQPQHF
cdr3_nt: TGTGCCAGTAGTACCTACGCTGGGGCGCAGGGGAGCAACAATCAGCCCCAGCATTTT

d_call: .
clone_size: .
j_call: TRBJ1-6
v_call: TRBV19
cdr3_aa: CASRLSGLISPLHF
cdr3_nt: TGTGCCAGTAGATTATCCGGGTTAATTTCACCCCTCCACTTT

d_call: TRBD1
clone_size: .
j_call: TRBJ2-4
v_call: TRBV19
cdr3_aa: CASHTGGAAKNIQYF
cdr3_nt: TGTGCCAGTCACACAGGGGGCGCAGCCAAAAACATTCAGTACTTC

d_call: .
clone_size: .
j_call: TRBJ2-6
v_call: TRBV7-8
cdr3_aa: CASSQRPISPGANVLTF
cdr3_nt: TGTGCCAGCAGTCAACGCCCGATCAGTCCCGGGGCCAACGTCCTGACTTTC

d_call: .
clone_size: .
j_call: TRBJ2-7
v_call: TRBV10-3
cdr3_aa: CAISKDSLEQYF
cdr3_nt: TGTGCCATCAGCAAGGACAGTTTGGAGCAGTACTTC

d_call: .
clone_size: few
j_call: TRBJ1-2
v_call: TRBV5-1
cdr3_aa: CASSLENLYGYTF
cdr3_nt: TGCGCCAGCAGCTTGGAAAACCTCTATGGCTACACCTTC

d_call: TRBD2
clone_size: .
j_call: TRBJ2-3
v_call: TRBV20-1
cdr3_aa: CSASPGLAGAKEDTQYF
cdr3_nt: TGCAGTGCTAGTCCGGGACTAGCGGGGGCAAAAGAGGATACGCAGTATTTT

d_call: TRBD1
clone_size: .
j_call: TRBJ1-5
v_call: TRBV10-2
cdr3_aa: CASRGTEWTQPQHF
cdr3_nt: TGCGCCAGCAGAGGGACAGAGTGGACTCAGCCCCAGCATTTT

d_call: .
clone_size: .
j_call: TRBJ1-5
v_call: TRBV24-1
cdr3_aa: CATSDEAVERPQHF
cdr3_nt: TGTGCCACCAGTGATGAAGCGGTGGAAAGGCCCCAGCATTTT

d_call: .
clone_size: .
j_call: TRBJ1-3
v_call: TRBV2
cdr3_aa: CASSESGRNTIYF
cdr3_nt: TGTGCCAGCAGTGAATCAGGAAGGAACACCATATATTTT

d_call: .
clone_size: .
j_call: TRBJ2-5
v_call: TRBV3-1/TRBV3-2
cdr3_aa: CASSQDRPHGGGAGFEETQYF
cdr3_nt: TGTGCCAGCAGCCAAGATCGTCCCCATGGCGGGGGCGCCGGCTTTGAAGAGACCCAGTACTTC

d_call: TRBD1
clone_size: .
j_call: TRBJ2-4
v_call: TRBV7-2
cdr3_aa: CASSPRTGAKNIQYF
cdr3_nt: TGTGCCAGCAGCCCACGGACAGGGGCCAAAAACATTCAGTACTTC

d_call: TRBD1
clone_size: .
j_call: TRBJ1-2
v_call: TRBV5-4
cdr3_aa: CASSLQGANYGYTF
cdr3_nt: TGTGCCAGCAGCTTACAGGGGGCGAACTATGGCTACACCTTC

d_call: .
clone_size: .
j_call: TRBJ1-2
v_call: TRBV5-6
cdr3_aa: CASSLYGTSNYGYTF
cdr3_nt: TGTGCCAGCAGCTTGTACGGGACTTCTAACTATGGCTACACCTTC

d_call: TRBD1
clone_size: .
j_call: TRBJ1-3
v_call: TRBV11-2
cdr3_aa: CASSPNGQAGNTIYF
cdr3_nt: TGTGCCAGCAGCCCAAACGGACAGGCTGGAAACACCATATATTTT

d_call: .
clone_size: once
j_call: TRBJ1-1
v_call: TRBV12-3/TRBV12-4
cdr3_aa: CASSQEGTEAFF
cdr3_nt: TGTGCCAGCAGTCAAGAGGGGACTGAAGCTTTCTTT

d_call: .
clone_size: .
j_call: TRBJ1-3
v_call: TRBV27
cdr3_aa: CASSPYRRKPSGNTIYF
cdr3_nt: TGTGCCAGCAGTCCCTACCGACGGAAACCCTCTGGAAACACCATATATTTT

d_call: .
clone_size: .
j_call: TRBJ1-2
v_call: TRBV10-2
cdr3_aa: CASSVGDGYTF
cdr3_nt: TGCGCCAGCAGTGTCGGGGATGGCTACACCTTC

d_call: .
clone_size: .
j_call: TRBJ2-5
v_call: TRBV24-1
cdr3_aa: CATSDYRQSGQETQYF
cdr3_nt: TGTGCCACCAGTGATTACCGACAGTCTGGGCAAGAGACCCAGTACTTC

d_call: .
clone_size: .
j_call: TRBJ2-2
v_call: TRBV5-1
cdr3_aa: CASSLEGHSNTGELFF
cdr3_nt: TGCGCCAGCAGCTTGGAGGGACATTCGAACACCGGGGAGCTGTTTTTT

d_call: .
clone_size: .
j_call: TRBJ1-2
v_call: TRBV19
cdr3_aa: CASKVQDYGYTF
cdr3_nt: TGTGCCAGTAAGGTCCAAGACTATGGCTACACCTTC

d_call: .
clone_size: once
j_call: TRBJ2-6
v_call: TRBV5-1
cdr3_aa: CASSLEVGGANVLTF
cdr3_nt: TGCGCCAGCAGCTTGGAAGTGGGTGGGGCCAACGTCCTGACTTTC

d_call: TRBD1
clone_size: .
j_call: TRBJ1-2
v_call: TRBV7-9
cdr3_aa: CASSLKPPRTGGPYGYTF
cdr3_nt: TGTGCCAGCAGCTTAAAACCCCCGCGGACAGGGGGCCCCTATGGCTACACCTTC

d_call: .
clone_size: .
j_call: TRBJ1-2
v_call: TRBV5-1
cdr3_aa: CASKPLSRTNYGYTF
cdr3_nt: TGCGCCAGCAAACCGCTAAGTAGGACAAACTATGGCTACACCTTC

d_call: .
clone_size: .
j_call: TRBJ2-2
v_call: TRBV4-1
cdr3_aa: CASSQVSSGTGELFF
cdr3_nt: TGCGCCAGCAGCCAAGTTTCTTCGGGCACCGGGGAGCTGTTTTTT

d_call: .
clone_size: .
j_call: TRBJ2-7
v_call: TRBV11-2
cdr3_aa: CASSFTYEQYF
cdr3_nt: TGTGCCAGCAGCTTTACCTACGAGCAGTACTTC

d_call: TRBD1
clone_size: .
j_call: TRBJ1-2
v_call: TRBV7-9
cdr3_aa: CASSLLPGQGDYGYTF
cdr3_nt: TGTGCCAGCAGCTTACTACCGGGACAGGGCGACTATGGCTACACCTTC

d_call: TRBD1
clone_size: .
j_call: TRBJ1-5
v_call: TRBV6-2/TRBV6-3
cdr3_aa: CASSSTPRPGQGYNQPQHF
cdr3_nt: TGTGCCAGCAGTTCCACCCCAAGACCGGGACAGGGGTACAATCAGCCCCAGCATTTT

d_call: .
clone_size: .
j_call: TRBJ2-3
v_call: TRBV7-2
cdr3_aa: CASSLNWGGVTDTQYF
cdr3_nt: TGTGCCAGCAGCTTAAACTGGGGCGGTGTCACAGATACGCAGTATTTT

d_call: TRBD1
clone_size: .
j_call: TRBJ1-1
v_call: TRBV30
cdr3_aa: CAWSVQGMGIGLF
cdr3_nt: TGTGCCTGGAGTGTACAGGGGATGGGGATAGGGCTCTTT

d_call: .
clone_size: .
j_call: TRBJ1-4
v_call: TRBV20-1
cdr3_aa: CSAPVSEKLFF
cdr3_nt: TGCAGTGCGCCGGTATCTGAAAAACTGTTTTTT

d_call: .
clone_size: .
j_call: TRBJ2-7
v_call: TRBV4-3
cdr3_aa: CASSPGGDEQYF
cdr3_nt: TGCGCCAGCAGCCCAGGTGGAGACGAGCAGTACTTC

d_call: .
clone_size: .
j_call: TRBJ1-1
v_call: TRBV23-1
cdr3_aa: CASSQSVSVMGGDAEAFF
cdr3_nt: TGCGCCAGCAGTCAATCTGTAAGTGTAATGGGAGGGGACGCTGAAGCTTTCTTT

d_call: TRBD2
clone_size: .
j_call: TRBJ2-1
v_call: TRBV25-1
cdr3_aa: CASSFWTSSNEQFF
cdr3_nt: TGTGCCAGCAGTTTCTGGACTAGTTCTAATGAACAGTTCTTC

d_call: .
clone_size: .
j_call: TRBJ1-1
v_call: TRBV7-2
cdr3_aa: CASSPTVGVNTEAFF
cdr3_nt: TGTGCCAGCAGCCCTACAGTTGGGGTAAACACTGAAGCTTTCTTT

d_call: .
clone_size: once
j_call: TRBJ1-1
v_call: TRBV7-2
cdr3_aa: CASSLWNTEAFF
cdr3_nt: TGTGCCAGCAGCTTATGGAACACTGAAGCTTTCTTT

d_call: TRBD1
clone_size: .
j_call: TRBJ2-5
v_call: TRBV14
cdr3_aa: CASSQVQGARETQYF
cdr3_nt: TGTGCCAGCAGCCAAGTTCAGGGGGCTCGCGAGACCCAGTACTTC

d_call: .
clone_size: .
j_call: TRBJ2-3
v_call: TRBV3-1/TRBV3-2
cdr3_aa: CASSQVGSPGYF
cdr3_nt: TGTGCCAGCAGCCAAGTTGGAAGCCCTGGGTATTTT

d_call: .
clone_size: .
j_call: TRBJ1-2
v_call: TRBV27
cdr3_aa: CASSLSSIRGYGYTF
cdr3_nt: TGTGCCAGCAGTTTATCGAGTATCCGGGGCTATGGCTACACCTTC